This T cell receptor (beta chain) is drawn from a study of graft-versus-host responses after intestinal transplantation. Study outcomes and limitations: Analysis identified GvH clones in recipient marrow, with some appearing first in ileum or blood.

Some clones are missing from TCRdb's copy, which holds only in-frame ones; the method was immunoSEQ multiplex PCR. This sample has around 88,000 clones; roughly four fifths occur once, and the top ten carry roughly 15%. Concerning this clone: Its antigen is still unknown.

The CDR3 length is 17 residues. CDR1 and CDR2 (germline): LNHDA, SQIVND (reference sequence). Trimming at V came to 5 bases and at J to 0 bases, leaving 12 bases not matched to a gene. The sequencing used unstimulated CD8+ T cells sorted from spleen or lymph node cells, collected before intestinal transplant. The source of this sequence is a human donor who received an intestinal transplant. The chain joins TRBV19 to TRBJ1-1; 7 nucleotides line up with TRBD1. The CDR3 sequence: CASSLEWDRLMNTEAFF. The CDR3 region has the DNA TGTGCCAGTAGTCTGGAATGGGACAGACTCATGAACACTGAAGCTTTCTTT.